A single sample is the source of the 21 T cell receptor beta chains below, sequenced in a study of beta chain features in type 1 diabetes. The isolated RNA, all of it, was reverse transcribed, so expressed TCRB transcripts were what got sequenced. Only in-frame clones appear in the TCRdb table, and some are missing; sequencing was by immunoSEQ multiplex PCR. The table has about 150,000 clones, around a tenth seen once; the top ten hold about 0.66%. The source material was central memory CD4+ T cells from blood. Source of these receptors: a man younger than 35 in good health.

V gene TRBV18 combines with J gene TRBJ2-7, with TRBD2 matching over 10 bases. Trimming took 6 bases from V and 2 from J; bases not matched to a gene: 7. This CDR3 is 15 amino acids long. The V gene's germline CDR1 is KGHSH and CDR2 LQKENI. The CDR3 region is CASSEGSGGAYEQYF. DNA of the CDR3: TGTGCCAGCTCGGAGGGGAGCGGGGGGGCCTACGAGCAGTACTTC.

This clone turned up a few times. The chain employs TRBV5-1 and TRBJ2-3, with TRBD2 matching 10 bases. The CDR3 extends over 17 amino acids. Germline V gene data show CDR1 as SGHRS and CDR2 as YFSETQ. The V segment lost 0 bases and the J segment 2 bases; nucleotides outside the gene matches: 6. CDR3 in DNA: TGCGCCAGCAGCTTGGGGTTAGCGGGGGGTTTCACAGATACGCAGTATTTT. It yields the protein CASSLGLAGGFTDTQYF.

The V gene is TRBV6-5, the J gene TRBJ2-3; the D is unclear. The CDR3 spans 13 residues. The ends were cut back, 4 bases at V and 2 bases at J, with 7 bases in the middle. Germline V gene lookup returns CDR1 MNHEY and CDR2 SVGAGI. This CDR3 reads CASSSPYTDTQYF. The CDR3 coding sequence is TGTGCCAGCAGTTCCCCGTACACAGATACGCAGTATTTT.

The CDR3 is CASSYSFHNEDEQYF. In DNA, the CDR3 is TGTGCCAGCAGTTACTCGTTTCATAACGAGGACGAGCAGTACTTC. The chain combines TRBV6-5 with TRBJ2-7, with D unresolved. V was trimmed by 0 bases and J by 5 bases, leaving 14 bases between them. Per germline, CDR1 MNHEY and CDR2 SVGAGI. The CDR3 spans 15 residues.

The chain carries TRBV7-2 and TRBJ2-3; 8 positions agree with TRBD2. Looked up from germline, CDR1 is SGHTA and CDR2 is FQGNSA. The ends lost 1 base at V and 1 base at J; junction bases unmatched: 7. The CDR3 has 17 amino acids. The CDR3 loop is CASSLGWLAGGTDTQYF. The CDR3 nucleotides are TGTGCCAGCAGCTTAGGTTGGCTAGCGGGCGGCACAGATACGCAGTATTTT.

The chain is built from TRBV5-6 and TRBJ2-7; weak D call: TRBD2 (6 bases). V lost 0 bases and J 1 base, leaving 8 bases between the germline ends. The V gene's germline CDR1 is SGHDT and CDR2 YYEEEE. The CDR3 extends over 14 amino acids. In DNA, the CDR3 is TGTGCCAGCAGCTTGGTAGGAGGGTCCTACGAGCAGTACTTC. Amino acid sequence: CASSLVGGSYEQYF.

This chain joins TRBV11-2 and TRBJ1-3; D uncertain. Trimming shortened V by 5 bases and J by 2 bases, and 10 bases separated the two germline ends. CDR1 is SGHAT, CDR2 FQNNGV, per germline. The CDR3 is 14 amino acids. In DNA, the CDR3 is TGTGCCAGCAGCCCGCTCACAGCTGGAAACACCATATATTTT. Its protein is CASSPLTAGNTIYF.

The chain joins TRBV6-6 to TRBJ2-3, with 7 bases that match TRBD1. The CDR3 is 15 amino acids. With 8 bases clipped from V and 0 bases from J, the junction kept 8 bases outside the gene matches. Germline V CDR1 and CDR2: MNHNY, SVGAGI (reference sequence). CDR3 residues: CASGTAVSSTDTQYF. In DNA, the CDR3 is TGTGCCAGCGGGACAGCGGTTTCTAGCACAGATACGCAGTATTTT.

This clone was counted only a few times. The CDR3 is CAWSVRVGETQYF. The CDR3 DNA follows: TGTGCCTGGAGTGTCAGGGTCGGAGAGACCCAGTACTTC. The chain couples TRBV30 to TRBJ2-5; a weak D match, TRBD1 (5 bases). The CDR3 runs 13 residues. V dropped 0 bases and J dropped 4 bases, with 9 bases sitting between them. Looked up from germline, CDR1 is GTSNPN and CDR2 is SVGIG (reference sequence).

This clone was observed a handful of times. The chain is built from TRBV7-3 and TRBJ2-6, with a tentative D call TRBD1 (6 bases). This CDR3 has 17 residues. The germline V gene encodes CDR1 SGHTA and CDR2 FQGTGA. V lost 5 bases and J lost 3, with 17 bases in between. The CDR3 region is CASSPQGRGIGANVLTF. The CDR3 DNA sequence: TGTGCCAGCAGCCCACAGGGTAGGGGCATTGGGGCCAACGTCCTGACTTTC.

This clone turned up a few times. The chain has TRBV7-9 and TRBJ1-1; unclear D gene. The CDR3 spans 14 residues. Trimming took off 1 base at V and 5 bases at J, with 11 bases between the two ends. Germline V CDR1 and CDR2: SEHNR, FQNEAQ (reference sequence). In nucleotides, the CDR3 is TGTGCCAGCAGCTTAGATGGAGGGCGAACTGAAGCTTTCTTT. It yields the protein CASSLDGGRTEAFF.

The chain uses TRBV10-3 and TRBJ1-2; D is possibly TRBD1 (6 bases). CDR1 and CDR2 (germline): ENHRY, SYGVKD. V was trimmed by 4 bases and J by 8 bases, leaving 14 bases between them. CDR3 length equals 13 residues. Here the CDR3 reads CAISGTGGRGYTF. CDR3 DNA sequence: TGTGCCATCAGTGGAACGGGGGGCCGCGGCTACACCTTC.

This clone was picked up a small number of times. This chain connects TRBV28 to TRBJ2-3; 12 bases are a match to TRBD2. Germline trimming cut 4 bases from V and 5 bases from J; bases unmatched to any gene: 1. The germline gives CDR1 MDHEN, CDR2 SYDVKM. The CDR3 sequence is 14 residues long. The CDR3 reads CASSSSGGVDTQYF. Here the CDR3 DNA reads TGTGCCAGCAGTTCTAGCGGGGGGGTAGATACGCAGTATTTT. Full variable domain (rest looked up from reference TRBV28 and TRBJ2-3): DVKVTQSSRYLVKRTGEKVFLECVQDMDHENMFWYRQDPGLGLRLIYFSYDVKMKEKGDIPEGYSVSREKKERFSLILESASTNQTSMYLCASSSSGGVDTQYFGPGTRLTVL.

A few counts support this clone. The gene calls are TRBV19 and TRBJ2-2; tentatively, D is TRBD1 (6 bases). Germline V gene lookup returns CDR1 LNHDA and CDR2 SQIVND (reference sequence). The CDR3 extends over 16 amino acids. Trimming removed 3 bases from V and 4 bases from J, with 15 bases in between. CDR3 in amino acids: CASSIAGTRTTGELFF. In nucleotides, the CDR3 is TGTGCCAGTAGTATCGCCGGGACACGGACCACCGGGGAGCTGTTTTTT.

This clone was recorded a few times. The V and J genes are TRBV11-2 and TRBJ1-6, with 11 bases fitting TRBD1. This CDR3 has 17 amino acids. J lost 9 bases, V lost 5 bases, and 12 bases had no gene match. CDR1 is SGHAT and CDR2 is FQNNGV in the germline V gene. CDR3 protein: CASSSRGDRGFRSPLHF. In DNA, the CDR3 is TGTGCCAGCAGCAGTAGGGGGGACAGGGGGTTTCGTTCACCCCTCCACTTT.

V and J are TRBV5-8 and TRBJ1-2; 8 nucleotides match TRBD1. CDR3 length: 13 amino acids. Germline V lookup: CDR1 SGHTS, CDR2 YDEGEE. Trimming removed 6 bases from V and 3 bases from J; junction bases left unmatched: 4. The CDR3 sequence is CASITDRDYGYTF. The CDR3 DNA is TGTGCCAGCATAACGGACAGGGACTATGGCTACACCTTC.

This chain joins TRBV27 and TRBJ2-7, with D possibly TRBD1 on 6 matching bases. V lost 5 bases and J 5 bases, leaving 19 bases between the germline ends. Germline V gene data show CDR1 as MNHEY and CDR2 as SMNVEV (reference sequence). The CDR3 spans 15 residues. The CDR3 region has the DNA TGTGCCAGCAGTATAACCACCGGGACACAGCACGAGCAGTACTTC. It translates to CASSITTGTQHEQYF.

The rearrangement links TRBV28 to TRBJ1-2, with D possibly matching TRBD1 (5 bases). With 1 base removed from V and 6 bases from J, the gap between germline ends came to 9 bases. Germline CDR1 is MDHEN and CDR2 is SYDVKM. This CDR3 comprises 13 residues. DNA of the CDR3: TGTGCCAGCAGTTTATTGTCGGGGGATGGCTACACCTTC. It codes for CASSLLSGDGYTF.

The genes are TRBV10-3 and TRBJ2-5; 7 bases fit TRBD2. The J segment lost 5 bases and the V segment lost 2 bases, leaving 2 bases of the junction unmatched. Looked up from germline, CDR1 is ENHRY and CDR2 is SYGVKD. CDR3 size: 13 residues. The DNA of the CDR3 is TGTGCCATCAGTGAGATGGGAGGGGAGACCCAGTACTTC. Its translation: CAISEMGGETQYF.

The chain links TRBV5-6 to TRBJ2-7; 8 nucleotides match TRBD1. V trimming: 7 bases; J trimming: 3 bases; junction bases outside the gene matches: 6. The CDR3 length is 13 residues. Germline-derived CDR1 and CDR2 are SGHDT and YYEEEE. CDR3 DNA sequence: TGTGCCAGCGGAGACAGGGGAGGCTACGAGCAGTACTTC. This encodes CASGDRGGYEQYF. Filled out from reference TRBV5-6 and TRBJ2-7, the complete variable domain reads DAGVTQSPTHLIKTRGQQVTLRCSPKSGHDTVSWYQQALGQGPQFIFQYYEEEERQRGNFPDRFSGHQFPNYSSELNVNALLLGDSALYLCASGDRGGYEQYFGPGTRLTVT.

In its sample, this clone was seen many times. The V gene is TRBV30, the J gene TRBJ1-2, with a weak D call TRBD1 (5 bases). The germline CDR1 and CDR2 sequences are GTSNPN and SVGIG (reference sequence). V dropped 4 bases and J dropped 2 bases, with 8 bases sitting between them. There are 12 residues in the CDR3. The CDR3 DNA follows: TGTGCCTGGACGAAGGGGAACTATGGCTACACCTTC. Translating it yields CAWTKGNYGYTF.